The 5 T cell receptor beta chains given below trace back to one sample, sequenced in a study of T-cell memory formation after mild COVID-19 (dated by TCRdb to the early 2020s). The library was built by means of 5' RACE. For sequencing, an Illumina NovaSeq 6000 was employed. TCRdb passed the public sequencing reads through fastp at Q25 and MiXCR, retaining productive beta sequences. Identical CDR3 protein sequences are pooled into one entry, listed with their most common genes and DNA. Across this sample there are some 200,000 distinct CDR3 sequences, with about a fifth seen only once. 23% of the sample belongs to the ten largest clones. Sequencing was performed on PBMCs or a T cell subset sorted from them (not recorded which). The source of these receptors is an adult woman who had mild COVID-19 (a few samples of this study predate the infection). The sample titles of this study are shuffled in the database, so cell type and time point are left out; the donor was told from shared clones.

The chain recombines TRBV7-2 with TRBJ1-2; 7 positions agree with TRBD1. Germline CDR1 SGHTA, CDR2 FQGNSA. V lost 5 bases and J lost 4; bases outside the gene matches: 10. The CDR3 totals 15 residues. The DNA for the CDR3 is TGTGCCAGCAGCCCCGGTCAGGGGGGGGGCTATGGCTACACCTTC. Protein sequence: CASSPGQGGGYGYTF.

This sequence joins TRBV5-1 and TRBJ1-2; unclear D gene. The V gene lost 0 bases and the J gene lost 4 bases, with 13 bases spanning the gap. This CDR3 comprises 15 residues. The germline V gene has CDR1 SGHRS and CDR2 YFSETQ. The CDR3 loop is CASSLVSGSAYGYTF. Here the CDR3 DNA reads TGCGCCAGCAGCTTGGTTTCGGGGAGTGCCTATGGCTACACCTTC.

The CDR3 here is CASSFGQGSDEQFF. DNA of the CDR3: TGCGCCAGCAGCTTCGGGCAGGGAAGCGATGAGCAGTTCTTC. The chain carries TRBV5-1 and TRBJ2-1; tentatively, D is TRBD1 (5 bases). The CDR3 spans 14 residues. The germline CDR1 and CDR2 sequences are SGHRS and YFSETQ. The V end lost 2 bases, the J end lost 8 bases, and 14 bases lay between the germline ends.

This clonotype was counted a few times. In DNA form, the CDR3 reads TGTGCCAGCAGCCAAGCACTTCGGAGCCACCAAGAGACCCAGTACTTC. This translates into CASSQALRSHQETQYF. The rearrangement links TRBV3-1 to TRBJ2-5, with D hard to call. Germline V gives CDR1 LGHDT, CDR2 YNNKEL (reference sequence). This CDR3 has 16 amino acids. Between the trimmed V and J ends, which lost 1 base and 0 bases, there was a span of 12 bases.

This clonotype was picked up a small number of times. Here the CDR3 reads CASSQQVGSPYNEQFF. The CDR3 DNA sequence: TGCGCCAGCAGCCAACAGGTCGGATCACCCTACAATGAGCAGTTCTTC. The V gene is TRBV4-1, the J gene TRBJ2-1; D is unresolved. Germline CDR1 reads MGHRA; CDR2 reads YSYEKL. Trimming left V 2 bases short and J 2 bases short, with 13 bases between. The CDR3 length is 16 residues.